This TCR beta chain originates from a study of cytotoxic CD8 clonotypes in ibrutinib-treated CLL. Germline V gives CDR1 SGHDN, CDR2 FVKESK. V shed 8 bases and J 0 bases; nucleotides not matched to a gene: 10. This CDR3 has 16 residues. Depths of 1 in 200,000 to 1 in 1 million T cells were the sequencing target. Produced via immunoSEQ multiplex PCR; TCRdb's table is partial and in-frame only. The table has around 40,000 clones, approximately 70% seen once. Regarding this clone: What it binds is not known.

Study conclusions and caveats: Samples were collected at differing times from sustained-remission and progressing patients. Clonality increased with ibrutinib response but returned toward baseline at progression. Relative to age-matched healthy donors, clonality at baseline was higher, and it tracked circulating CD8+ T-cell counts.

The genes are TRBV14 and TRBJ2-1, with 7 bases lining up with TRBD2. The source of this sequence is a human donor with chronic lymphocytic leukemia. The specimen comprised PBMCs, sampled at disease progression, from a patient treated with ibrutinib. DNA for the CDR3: TGTGCCAGCCGACTGAGCGGGGAAGGCTCCTACAATGAGCAGTTCTTC. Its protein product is CASRLSGEGSYNEQFF.